This TCR beta chain was retrieved from a study of Ad26.COV2.S vaccination and SARS-CoV-2 variants (TCRdb year 2021). Some background on the complete study: Vaccine-arm donors were drawn from COV1001, a multicentre, randomized, double-blind, placebo-controlled phase I-IIa trial of Ad26.COV2.S in healthy adults. Ad26.COV2.S was administered intramuscularly at a dose of 5x10^10 or 1x10^11 viral particles, either as one shot or as two shots given 56 days apart. TCRbeta repertoire sequencing served as the tool for gauging how specific and how broad the SARS-CoV-2-reactive T cell receptors were following Ad26.COV2.S vaccination. The TCR-sequenced set comprised around 30 samples: some 20 Ad26.COV2.S vaccine recipients, 5 placebo recipients and 8 SARS-CoV-2 convalescent individuals. Trial participants were randomized into five groups of five: low-dose or high-dose Ad26.COV2.S given once or twice, or placebo on both occasions. Throughout the experiments and outcome assessment, investigators stayed blinded to trial group allocation. Study-wide conclusions, independent of this receptor: The study was not powered to compare responses between vaccine doses or regimens. The authors noted that the TCR breadth and depth analyses may have underestimated total T cell responses. Vaccine and placebo recipients had similar non-spike TCR breadth, a finding consistent with the vaccine containing only spike. Substantial breadth of spike-specific CD8+ and CD4+ T cell responses was reported after vaccination. Spike-specific TCR breadth was higher in Ad26.COV2.S recipients than in placebo recipients (P = 0.0014).

The immunoSEQ Assay was the method used to sequence TCRbeta CDR3 regions. After extraction, genomic DNA underwent amplification by bias-controlled multiplex PCR, followed by high-throughput sequencing. Per the authors' processing: To quantify the absolute abundance of every unique TCRbeta CDR3 region, sequences were collapsed and filtered. Usable DNA was measured by amplifying reference genes present in all nucleated cells, and TCRbeta template counts were normalized to that usable DNA to estimate T cell fraction. Repertoire TCRs were annotated as SARS-CoV-2-specific by exact matching of V gene, CDR3 amino acid sequence and J gene to a known reactive TCR set. The reference SARS-CoV-2 TCR set came from MIRA and was filtered for enrichment in COVID-19-positive ImmuneCODE repertoires, removing public or cross-reactive TCRs. Drawing on the MIRA antigens, annotated TCRs were analysed further at the level of specific ORF or position within ORF. Breadth was defined as the number of annotated unique rearrangements divided by the total number of unique productive rearrangements, and depth was defined as the summed frequency of the annotated unique rearrangements. Two-sided Wilcoxon rank-sum tests were used to compare TCR breadth between groups. What TCRdb holds here is the immuneACCESS table cut down to in-frame rearrangements. Part of the clones is not present; checked against another copy, under half of the missing clones reflect an unresolved V gene, and the others are unexplained. D and trimming come from the DNA, and the V and J calls and clone size come from that table. This sample has over 400,000 clones in its table, and 90% of those were observed once. Together, the top ten hold under 4.5% of the sample.

The treatment or condition label, read with the paper, signifies: 19 received Ad26.COV2.S at low or high dose, single or two shots; roughly five received placebo; per-sample allocation not given. Repertoires of vaccine and placebo recipients were sequenced from samples taken on day 63 after the first injection. Between 29 July and 7 August 2020, Cohort 1b enrolled 25 adults aged 18-55 years at one site in Boston, USA. As a vaccine, Ad26.COV2.S was a replication-incompetent adenovirus type 26 vector that expressed a prefusion-stabilized SARS-CoV-2 spike protein derived from the original Wuhan strain. Counted from cysteine to phenylalanine, this CDR3 has 17 amino acids. Left in the record is the CDR3 DNA by itself, 51 bases read in frame from the first base. Concerning this clone: This receptor's antigen is unknown. Within one base of it there is no much larger clone, and no base qualities were kept.

This material consisted of peripheral blood, taken in a trial of Ad26.COV2.S vaccine versus placebo. The sequence links TRBV21-1 to TRBJ2-5. TRBV21-1 has pseudogene status. This clonotype originated in a person aged 18-65 years who received the Ad26.COV2.S COVID-19 vaccine or a placebo. The DNA sequence is as follows: TGTGCCAGCAGCCCCCGAGGGCGGAGGGGGGCACAAGAGACCCAGTACTTC. This is translated as CASSPRGRRGAQETQYF.